What follows describes a single T cell receptor beta chain. Its matching antigen is unknown. The sample originates from a study of identical twins. Study conclusions and caveats: Sequences that were out-of-frame, alpha and twin-shared displayed an excess of low generation probability. Findings came from cross-sectional statistics, without long-term follow-up of donors. Within cord blood, abundant beta clonotypes carried fewer insertions, but memory repertoires showed no such trend.

The V segment lost 4 bases and the J segment 3 bases; nucleotides outside the gene matches: 5. There are 15 residues in the CDR3. Germline V CDR1 and CDR2: KGHSH, LQKENI. Template switching introduced a universal primer site, and the cDNA bore unique molecular identifiers. MiXCR, applied by TCRdb to the 5' RACE reads, yields one record per CDR3 protein. The sample shows 500,000 or so distinct CDR3 sequences, roughly 13% of them seen only once. These data were also reused for a study on yellow fever vaccine responses in identical twins.

The rearrangement joins TRBV18 to TRBJ2-1, with TRBD1 matching 8 bases. The sample was CD4+ T cells sorted from blood. This receptor was obtained from a woman under 30 in good health. The CDR3 loop is CASSLDRGDYNEQFF. Here the CDR3 DNA reads TGTGCCAGCTCACTAGACAGGGGAGACTACAATGAGCAGTTCTTC.